The clone carrying this TCR beta chain was recorded many times. Its matching antigen is unknown. The data are from a study of CD8 T cells in ankylosing spondylitis. General observations from the study: Reportedly, disease-linked clones are significantly enriched in ankylosing spondylitis patients' matched synovial fluid. Disease-linked clones, CD8+, were relatively rare in peripheral blood. What appeared characteristic of ankylosing spondylitis blood was a TCR beta motif of several highly homologous variants.

The CDR3 totals 13 residues. Trimming pared 2 bases from V and 2 bases from J, leaving 8 bases between. Germline CDR1 reads SGHRS; CDR2 reads YFSETQ. Molecular-barcoded quantitative 5'-RACE produced these TCR beta libraries. TCRdb passed the 5' RACE reads through MiXCR, listing each CDR3 protein once. Here the sample spans roughly 130,000 distinct CDR3 sequences, about 7% being singletons. The sequenced sample was blood, either unsorted or a sorted T cell fraction (not recorded which). The chain uses TRBV5-1 and TRBJ2-7; D not certain. The source is a male donor with ankylosing spondylitis or in good health (not recorded which). In DNA form, the CDR3 reads TGCGCCAGCAGCTTTGGGGTGGCCTACGAGCAGTACTTC. Its protein product is CASSFGVAYEQYF.